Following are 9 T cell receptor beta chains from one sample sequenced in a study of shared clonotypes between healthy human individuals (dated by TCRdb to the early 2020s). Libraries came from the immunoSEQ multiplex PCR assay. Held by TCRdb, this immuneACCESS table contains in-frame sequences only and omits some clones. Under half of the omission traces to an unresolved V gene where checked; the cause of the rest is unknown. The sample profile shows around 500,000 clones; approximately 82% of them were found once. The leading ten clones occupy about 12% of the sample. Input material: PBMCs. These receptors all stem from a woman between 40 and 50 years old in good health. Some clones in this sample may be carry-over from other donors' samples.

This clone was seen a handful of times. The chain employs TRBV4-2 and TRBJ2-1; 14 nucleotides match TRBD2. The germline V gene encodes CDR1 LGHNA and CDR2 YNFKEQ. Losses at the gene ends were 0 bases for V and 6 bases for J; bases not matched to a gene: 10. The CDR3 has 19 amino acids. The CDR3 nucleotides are TGTGCCAGCAGCCAAGATCAGGTCCCGGGACTAGCGGGAGCCAATGAGCAGTTCTTC. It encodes CASSQDQVPGLAGANEQFF.

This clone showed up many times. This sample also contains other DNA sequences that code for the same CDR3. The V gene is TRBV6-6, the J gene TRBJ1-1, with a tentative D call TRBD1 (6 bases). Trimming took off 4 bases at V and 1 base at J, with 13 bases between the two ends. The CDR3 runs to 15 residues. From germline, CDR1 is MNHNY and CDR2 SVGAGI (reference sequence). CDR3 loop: CASSFEGGRNTEAFF. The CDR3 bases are TGTGCCAGCAGTTTCGAGGGGGGCAGGAACACTGAAGCTTTCTTT.

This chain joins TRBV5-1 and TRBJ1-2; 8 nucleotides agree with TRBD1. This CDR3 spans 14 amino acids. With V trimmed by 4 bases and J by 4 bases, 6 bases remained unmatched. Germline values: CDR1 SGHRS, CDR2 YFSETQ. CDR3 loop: CASSPDRATYGYTF. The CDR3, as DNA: TGCGCCAGCAGCCCGGACAGGGCTACCTATGGCTACACCTTC.

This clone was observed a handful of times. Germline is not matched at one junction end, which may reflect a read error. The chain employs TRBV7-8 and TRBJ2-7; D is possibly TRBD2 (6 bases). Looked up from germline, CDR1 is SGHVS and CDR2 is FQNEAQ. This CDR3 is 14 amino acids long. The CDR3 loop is CASSWDFGRIEQYF. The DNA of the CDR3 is TGTGCCAGTAGCTGGGACTTCGGGCGGATCGAGCAGTACTTC.

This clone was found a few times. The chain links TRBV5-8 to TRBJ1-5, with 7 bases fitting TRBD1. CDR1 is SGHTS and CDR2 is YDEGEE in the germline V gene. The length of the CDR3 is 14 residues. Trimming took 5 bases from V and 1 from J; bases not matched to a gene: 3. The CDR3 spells CASSQDRSNQPQHF. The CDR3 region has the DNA TGTGCCAGCAGTCAGGACAGGAGCAATCAGCCCCAGCATTTT. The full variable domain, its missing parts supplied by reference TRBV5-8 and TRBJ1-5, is EAGVTQSPTHLIKTRGQQATLRCSPISGHTSVYWYQQALGLGLQFLLWYDEGEERNRGNFPPRFSGRQFPNYSSELNVNALELEDSALYLCASSQDRSNQPQHFGDGTRLSIL.

For the CDR3, the DNA is TGTGCCAGCAGCTTAGAAGGGCTAGCGACCCAGTACTTC. Translated, it gives CASSLEGLATQYF. This chain connects TRBV11-2 to TRBJ2-5, with D possibly matching TRBD2 (5 bases). CDR3 length equals 13 residues. Deletions cut 0 bases from V and 7 bases from J, with 9 bases between. CDR1 and CDR2 (germline): SGHAT, FQNNGV.

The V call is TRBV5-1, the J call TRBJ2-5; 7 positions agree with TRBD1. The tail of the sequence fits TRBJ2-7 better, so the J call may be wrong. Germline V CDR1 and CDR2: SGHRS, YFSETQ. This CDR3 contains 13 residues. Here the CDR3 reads CASSRDSAYEQYF. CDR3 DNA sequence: TGCGCCAGCAGCCGGGACAGCGCCTACGAGCAGTACTTC.

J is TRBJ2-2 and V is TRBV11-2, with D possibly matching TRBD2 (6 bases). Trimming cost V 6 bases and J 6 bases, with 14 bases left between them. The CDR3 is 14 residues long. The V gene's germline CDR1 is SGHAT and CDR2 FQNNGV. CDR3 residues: CASSKGPGAGELFF. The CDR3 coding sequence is TGTGCCAGCAGTAAGGGTCCGGGAGCCGGGGAGCTGTTTTTT. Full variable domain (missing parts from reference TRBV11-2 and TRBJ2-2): EAGVAQSPRYKIIEKRQSVAFWCNPISGHATLYWYQQILGQGPKLLIQFQNNGVVDDSQLPKDRFSAERLKGVDSTLKIQPAKLEDSAVYLCASSKGPGAGELFFGEGSRLTVL.

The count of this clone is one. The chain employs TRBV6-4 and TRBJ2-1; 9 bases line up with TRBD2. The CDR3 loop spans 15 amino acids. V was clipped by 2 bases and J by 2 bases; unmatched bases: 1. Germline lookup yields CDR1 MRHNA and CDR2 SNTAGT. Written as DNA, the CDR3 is TGTGCCAGCAGTGACGCTAGCGGGACCTACAATGAGCAGTTCTTC. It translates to CASSDASGTYNEQFF.